The TCR beta chain under discussion was sequenced for a study of T-cell memory formation after mild COVID-19. Study background: Largely donor-specific sequence clusters came from a couple of donors. Study-wide results and limits: Most CD4+ clones that shrank were in CM and EM, while CD8+ ones turned up in EMRA. Among clones contracting day 15 to 85, CD4/CD8 was balanced, whereas later expanders leaned CD4+.

This CDR3 is 15 amino acids long. With 5 bases clipped from V and 12 bases from J, the junction kept 12 bases outside the gene matches. CDR1 and CDR2 from the germline V gene are MNHEY and SVGEGT. This clonotype came up many times. Antigen unknown. cDNA libraries for TCR alpha and TCR beta, carrying sample barcodes and UMIs, came from 5'RACE with constant-segment primers. Each CDR3 protein is one row after TCRdb ran MiXCR on the 5' RACE reads. Of 35,000 to 45,000 distinct CDR3 sequences in the sample, more than 7% were seen once. This clonotype was obtained from a man younger than 35 who had mild COVID-19 (a few samples of this study predate the infection). Cell type and time point are not known. Specimen: PBMCs or a T cell subset sorted from them (not recorded which). The chain couples TRBV6-2 or TRBV6-3 to TRBJ2-1, with TRBD2 identical over 11 bases. As DNA, the CDR3 is TGTGCCAGCAGTGGACCGGAATCTAGCGGGGGGATGCAGTTCTTC. Its protein is CASSGPESSGGMQFF.